Reported below is one TCR beta chain. The length of the CDR3 is 16 residues. V dropped 0 bases and J dropped 2; count of bases not matched to a gene: 1. Germline lookup yields CDR1 SGHVS and CDR2 FNYEAQ. This sample was taken from a study of OX40 agonist ivuxolimab in advanced cancers. Only in-frame clones appear in the TCRdb table, and some are missing; sequencing was by immunoSEQ multiplex PCR. Here the sample spans roughly 70,000 clones, 87% being singletons. The receptor's source is an adult with an advanced solid tumor such as melanoma, head and neck, liver or kidney cancer. Sequenced here: CD4+ or CD8+ T cells sorted from blood, sampled in a trial of the OX40 agonist ivuxolimab. The genes are TRBV7-6 and TRBJ2-1, with 10 bases lining up with TRBD2. The CDR3 nucleotides are TGTGCCAGCAGCTTAGCGGGACTAGCGACCTACAATGAGCAGTTCTTC. Protein: CASSLAGLATYNEQFF.